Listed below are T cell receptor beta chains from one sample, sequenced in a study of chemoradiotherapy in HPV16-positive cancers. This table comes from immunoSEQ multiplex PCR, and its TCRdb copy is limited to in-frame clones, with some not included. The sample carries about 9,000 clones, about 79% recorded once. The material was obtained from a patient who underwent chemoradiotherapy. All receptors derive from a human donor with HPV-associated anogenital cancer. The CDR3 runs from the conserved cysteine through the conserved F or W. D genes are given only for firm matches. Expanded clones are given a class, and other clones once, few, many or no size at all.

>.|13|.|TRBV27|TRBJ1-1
CASSDDPDSRAFF
TGTGCCAGCAGTGACGATCCAGACAGTCGGGCTTTCTTT
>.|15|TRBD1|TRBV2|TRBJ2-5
CASSELQGAGETQYF
TGTGCCAGCAGTGAACTACAGGGGGCGGGAGAGACCCAGTACTTC
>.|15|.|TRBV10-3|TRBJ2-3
CAISESGGGQDTQYF
TGTGCCATCAGTGAGTCGGGGGGGGGCCAAGATACGCAGTATTTT
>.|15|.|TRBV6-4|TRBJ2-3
CASSALSPRTDTQYF
TGTGCCAGCAGCGCCCTGAGCCCCCGCACAGATACGCAGTATTTT
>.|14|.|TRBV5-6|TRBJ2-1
CASSQRAYYNEQFF
TGTGCCAGCAGTCAGAGAGCGTATTACAATGAGCAGTTCTTC
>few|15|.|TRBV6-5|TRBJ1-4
CASSPSGGFDEKLFF
TGTGCCAGCAGCCCCTCGGGGGGGTTTGATGAAAAACTGTTTTTT
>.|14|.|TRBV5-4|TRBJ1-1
CASSFSSRNTEAFF
TGTGCCAGCAGCTTCTCTTCGCGGAACACTGAAGCTTTCTTT
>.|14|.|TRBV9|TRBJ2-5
CASSVGPLGETQYF
TGTGCCAGCAGCGTAGGTCCCTTGGGGGAGACCCAGTACTTC
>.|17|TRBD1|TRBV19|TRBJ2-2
CASSIGPGTGSTGELFF
TGTGCCAGTAGTATAGGGCCCGGGACAGGGTCGACCGGGGAGCTGTTTTTT
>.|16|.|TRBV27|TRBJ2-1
CASSLSPSHSYNEQFF
TGTGCCAGCAGTTTATCGCCTAGTCACTCCTACAATGAGCAGTTCTTC
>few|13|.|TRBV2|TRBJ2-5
CASSEYSRETQYF
TGTGCCAGCAGTGAATACAGTCGAGAGACTCAGTACTTC
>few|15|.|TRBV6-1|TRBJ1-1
CASGTFGGGGTEAFF
TGTGCCAGCGGGACGTTCGGGGGAGGTGGCACTGAAGCTTTCTTT
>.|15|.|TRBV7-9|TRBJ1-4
CASSLTTDSPVKLFF
TGTGCCAGCAGCCTTACGACAGACAGTCCCGTAAAACTGTTTTTT
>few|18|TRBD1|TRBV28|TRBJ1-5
CASSLGVWTGGLSQPQHF
TGTGCCAGCAGCTTGGGGGTGTGGACAGGGGGCCTCTCTCAGCCCCAGCATTTT
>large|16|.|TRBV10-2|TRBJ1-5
CASSESPGNSNQPQHF
TGCGCCAGCAGTGAGAGTCCAGGGAATAGCAATCAGCCCCAGCATTTT
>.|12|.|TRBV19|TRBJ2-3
CATRGWADTQYF
TGTGCCACCAGAGGGTGGGCAGATACGCAGTATTTT
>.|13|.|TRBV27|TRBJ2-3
CASSPPGMDTQYF
TGTGCCAGCAGTCCCCCCGGGATGGATACGCAGTATTTT
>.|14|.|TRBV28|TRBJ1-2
CASSLDGLLYGYTF
TGTGCCAGCAGTTTAGATGGCCTTCTCTATGGCTACACCTTC
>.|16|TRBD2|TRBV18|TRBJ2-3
CASSLKLAGAGDTQYF
TGTGCCAGCTCCCTCAAACTAGCGGGAGCTGGAGATACGCAGTATTTT
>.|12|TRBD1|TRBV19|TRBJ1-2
CASSLGQEGYTF
TGTGCCAGTAGTCTCGGACAGGAGGGCTACACCTTC
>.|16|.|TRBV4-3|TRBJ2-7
CASSRLPETSSYEQYF
TGCGCCAGCAGCCGACTACCGGAGACTTCGTCCTACGAGCAGTACTTC
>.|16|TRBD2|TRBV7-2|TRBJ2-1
CASSLVMGLVYNEQFF
TGTGCCAGCAGCTTAGTTATGGGACTAGTTTACAATGAGCAGTTCTTC
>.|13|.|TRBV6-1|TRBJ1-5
CASTIQGAQPQHF
TGTGCCAGCACAATACAGGGAGCTCAGCCCCAGCATTTT
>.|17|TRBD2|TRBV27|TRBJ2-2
CASSFWGSSGSTGELFF
TGTGCCAGCAGTTTTTGGGGGAGTAGCGGGTCTACCGGGGAGCTGTTTTTT
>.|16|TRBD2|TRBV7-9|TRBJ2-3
CASSFPPGGATDTQYF
TGTGCCAGCAGCTTCCCCCCGGGAGGGGCGACAGATACGCAGTATTTT
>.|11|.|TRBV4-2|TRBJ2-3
CASRGFDTQYF
TGTGCCAGCAGGGGATTTGATACGCAGTATTTT
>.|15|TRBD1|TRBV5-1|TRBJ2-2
CASSRTGELAGELFF
TGCGCCAGCAGCCGGACAGGGGAGTTAGCCGGGGAGCTGTTTTTT
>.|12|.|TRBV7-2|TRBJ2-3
CASSRVTDTQYF
TGTGCCAGCAGCAGGGTCACAGATACGCAGTATTTT
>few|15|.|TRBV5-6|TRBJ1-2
CASSLEGGSRSGYTF
TGTGCCAGCAGCTTGGAGGGGGGCAGTAGGTCGGGCTACACCTTC
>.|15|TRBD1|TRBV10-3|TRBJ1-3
CAINPTGVHGNTIYF
TGTGCCATCAATCCGACAGGGGTTCATGGAAACACCATATATTTT
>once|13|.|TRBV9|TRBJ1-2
CASSAGLSYGYTF
TGTGCCAGCAGTGCCGGTTTGTCCTATGGCTACACCTTC
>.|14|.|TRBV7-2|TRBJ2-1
CASSFFSSYNEQFF
TGTGCCAGCAGCTTCTTCAGCTCCTACAATGAGCAGTTCTTC
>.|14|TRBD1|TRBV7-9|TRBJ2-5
CASSLKGAQETQYF
TGTGCCAGCAGCTTAAAGGGGGCGCAAGAGACCCAGTACTTC
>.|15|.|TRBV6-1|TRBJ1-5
CASSVGEGGNQPQHF
TGTGCCAGCAGTGTGGGGGAGGGAGGGAATCAGCCCCAGCATTTT
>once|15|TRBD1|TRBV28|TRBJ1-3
CASRGDRSSGNTIYF
TGTGCCAGCAGAGGGGACAGAAGCTCTGGAAACACCATATATTTT